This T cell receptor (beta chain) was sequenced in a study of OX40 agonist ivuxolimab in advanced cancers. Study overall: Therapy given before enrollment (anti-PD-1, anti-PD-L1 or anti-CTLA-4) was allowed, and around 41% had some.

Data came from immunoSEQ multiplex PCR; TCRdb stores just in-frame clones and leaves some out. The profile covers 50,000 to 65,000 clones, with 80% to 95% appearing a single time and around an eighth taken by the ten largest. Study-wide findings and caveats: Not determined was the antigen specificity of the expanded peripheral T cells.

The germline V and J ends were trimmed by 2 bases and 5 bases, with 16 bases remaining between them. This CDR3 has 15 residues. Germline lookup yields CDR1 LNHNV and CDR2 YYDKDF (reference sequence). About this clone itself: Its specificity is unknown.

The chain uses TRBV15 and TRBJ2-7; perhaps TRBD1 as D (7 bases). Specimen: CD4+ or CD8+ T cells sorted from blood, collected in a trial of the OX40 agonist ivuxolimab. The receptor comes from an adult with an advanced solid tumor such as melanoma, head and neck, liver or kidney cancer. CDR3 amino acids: CATSRRRDSGNEQYF. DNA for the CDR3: TGTGCCACCAGCAGACGGCGGGACAGTGGCAACGAGCAGTACTTC.